A single sample gave rise to the 14 T cell receptor beta chains below, sequenced in a study of PD-1 blockade in classical Hodgkin lymphoma. Noted time point: cycle 4 day 1 (C4D1), after less than 7 weeks of nivolumab. All the patients suffered relapse after autologous stem cell transplantation, and brentuximab vedotin exposure differed. Clones were read by immunoSEQ multiplex PCR, and TCRdb kept only the in-frame ones, dropping some. The repertoire holds approximately 65,000 clones, with approximately 94% as singletons. The input for sequencing was peripheral blood mononuclear cells (PBMCs), taken before the fourth cycle of nivolumab. Receptors were obtained from a human donor with classical Hodgkin lymphoma.

The V and J genes are TRBV7-8 and TRBJ2-7; either TRBD1 or TRBD2 may supply D (5 bases each). V lost 3 bases to trimming and J lost 3 bases, with 15 bases between them. Germline V gene data show CDR1 as SGHVS and CDR2 as FQNEAQ. The CDR3 contains 15 residues. The CDR3 region has the DNA TGTGCCAGCAGCTTGCAGGGAGAATCTCTCTACGAGCAGTACTTC. This gives the protein CASSLQGESLYEQYF.

The chain carries TRBV5-1 and TRBJ2-7; D remains unclear. This CDR3 has 12 residues. Trimming cost V 5 bases and J 4 bases, with 10 bases left between them. The germline CDR1 and CDR2 sequences are SGHRS and YFSETQ. The CDR3 DNA reads as TGCGCCAGCAGAGGATGGTCGTACGAGCAGTACTTC. It codes for CASRGWSYEQYF.

This clone was picked up one time. The chain uses TRBV21-1 and TRBJ2-1; the table assigns TRBD2, which was not confirmed against the DNA. TRBV21-1 is flagged as a pseudogene. CDR3 length: 18 amino acids. The CDR3 protein is CASSKLAGGPRAYNEQFF. In DNA form, the CDR3 reads TGTGCCAGCAGCAAACTAGCGGGAGGGCCCCGTGCCTACAATGAGCAGTTCTTC.

The V call is TRBV27, the J call TRBJ2-7; 10 positions match TRBD2. J lost 5 bases, V lost 6 bases, and 16 bases had no gene match. The CDR3 sequence is 17 residues long. Germline loops: CDR1 MNHEY, CDR2 SMNVEV (reference sequence). CDR3 protein: CASRPGGWSGGADEQYF. The CDR3 DNA reads TGTGCCAGCAGACCCGGGGGTTGGAGCGGGGGGGCAGACGAGCAGTACTTC.

This sequence joins TRBV11-1 and TRBJ2-3, with 11 bases fitting TRBD2. The CDR3 is 19 residues long. With 7 bases clipped from V and 3 bases from J, the junction kept 18 bases outside the gene matches. CDR1 and CDR2 (germline): SGHAT, FQDESV (reference sequence). CDR3: CASTIGSVLAGDGTDTQYF. As DNA, the CDR3 is TGTGCCAGCACCATAGGCTCAGTACTAGCGGGAGATGGTACAGATACGCAGTATTTT.

The rearrangement joins TRBV6-4 to TRBJ2-3; D is possibly TRBD1 (6 bases). CDR3 length: 13 amino acids. V was clipped by 8 bases and J by 2 bases, with 11 bases between them. The germline gives CDR1 MRHNA, CDR2 SNTAGT. CDR3 amino acids: CASGQSDTDTQYF. CDR3 DNA sequence: TGTGCCAGCGGACAGTCCGACACAGATACGCAGTATTTT.

The CDR3 coding sequence is TGTGCCAGCAACGGCGGGGCTCAACGGGACGAGCAGTACTTC. Translated: CASNGGAQRDEQYF. The V call is TRBV9, the J call TRBJ2-7; D is possibly TRBD2 (6 bases). Germline V gene data show CDR1 as SGDLS and CDR2 as YYNGEE. The V and J ends lost 6 bases and 5 bases respectively, with 18 bases between them. The CDR3 length is 14 residues.

V is TRBV28 and J is TRBJ1-4; D is possibly TRBD1 (6 bases). There are 14 residues in the CDR3. Germline V lookup: CDR1 MDHEN, CDR2 SYDVKM. V was cut by 6 bases and J by 5 bases, with 13 bases left in between. CDR3 in amino acids: CASREGGENEKLFF. Here the CDR3 DNA reads TGTGCCAGCAGGGAGGGGGGGGAGAATGAAAAACTGTTTTTT.

The V and J genes are TRBV7-9 and TRBJ1-2; D is unclear. Germline assignment: CDR1 SEHNR and CDR2 FQNEAQ (reference sequence). The CDR3 is 13 amino acids. Trimming stripped 3 bases from V and 1 base from J, with 6 bases between. Here the CDR3 DNA reads TGTGCCAGCAGCTTGGACTTTAACTATGGCTACACCTTC. As protein: CASSLDFNYGYTF.

In this sample, this clone turned up once. This chain links TRBV18 with TRBJ2-1; D is possibly TRBD1 (5 bases). Per germline, CDR1 KGHSH and CDR2 LQKENI. The length of the CDR3 is 15 residues. The germline V and J ends were trimmed by 4 bases and 5 bases, with 15 bases remaining between them. The CDR3 DNA follows: TGTGCCAGCTCACTCCAGGGTCTCGGAAACAATGAGCAGTTCTTC. It is translated as CASSLQGLGNNEQFF.

This clone has just one count. The chain combines TRBV5-1 with TRBJ1-2, with 7 bases matching TRBD1. The CDR3 loop spans 15 amino acids. Trimming cost V 5 bases and J 5 bases; bases outside gene matches: 12. CDR1 is SGHRS and CDR2 is YFSETQ in the germline V gene. The CDR3: CASRATLGQPYGYTF. Written as DNA, the CDR3 is TGCGCCAGCAGGGCAACCTTGGGACAGCCATATGGCTACACCTTC.

This chain's CDR3 is CSVGRTNYGDTQYF. The CDR3, as DNA: TGCAGCGTTGGTAGGACTAACTACGGAGATACGCAGTATTTT. The V call is TRBV29-1, the J call TRBJ2-3, with TRBD2 as a possible D gene (6 bases). This CDR3 region has 14 residues. Trimming took 4 bases from V and 5 from J, leaving 16 bases between them. Germline V gives CDR1 SQVTM, CDR2 ANQGSEA.

The chain recombines TRBV2 with TRBJ2-7; D gene ambiguous. This CDR3 has 15 amino acids. Germline CDR1 reads SNHLY; CDR2 reads FYNNEI. With 2 bases removed from V and 4 bases from J, the gap between germline ends came to 15 bases. The CDR3 protein is CASSEFSGYIYEQYF. The CDR3 DNA follows: TGTGCCAGCAGTGAATTTTCGGGCTACATTTACGAGCAGTACTTC.

The CDR3 is CASSLVGAGGQPQHF. The CDR3 nucleotides read TGTGCCAGCAGCTTGGTGGGGGCAGGAGGGCAGCCCCAGCATTTT. The V gene is TRBV5-5, the J gene TRBJ1-5, with D perhaps matching TRBD1 (6 bases). CDR1 is SGHKS and CDR2 is YYEKEE in the germline V gene (reference sequence). The CDR3 consists of 15 residues. The V end was cut by 0 bases, the J end by 7 bases, with 14 bases between.